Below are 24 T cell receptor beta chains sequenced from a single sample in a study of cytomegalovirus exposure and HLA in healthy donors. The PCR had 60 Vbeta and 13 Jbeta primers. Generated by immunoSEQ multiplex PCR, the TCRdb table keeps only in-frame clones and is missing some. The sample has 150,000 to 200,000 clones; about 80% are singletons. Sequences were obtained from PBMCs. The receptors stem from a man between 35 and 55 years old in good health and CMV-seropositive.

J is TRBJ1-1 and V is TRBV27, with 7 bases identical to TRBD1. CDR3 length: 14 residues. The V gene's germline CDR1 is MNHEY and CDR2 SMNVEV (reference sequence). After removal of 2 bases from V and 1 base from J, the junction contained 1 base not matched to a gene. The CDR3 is CASSLRDRNTEAFF. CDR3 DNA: TGTGCCAGCAGTTTAAGGGACAGGAACACTGAAGCTTTCTTT.

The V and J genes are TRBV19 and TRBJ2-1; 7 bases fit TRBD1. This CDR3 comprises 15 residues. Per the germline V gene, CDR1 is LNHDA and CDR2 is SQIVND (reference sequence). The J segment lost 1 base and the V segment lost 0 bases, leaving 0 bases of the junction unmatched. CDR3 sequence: CASSIDRGSYNEQFF. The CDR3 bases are TGTGCCAGTAGTATAGACAGGGGGTCCTACAATGAGCAGTTCTTC.

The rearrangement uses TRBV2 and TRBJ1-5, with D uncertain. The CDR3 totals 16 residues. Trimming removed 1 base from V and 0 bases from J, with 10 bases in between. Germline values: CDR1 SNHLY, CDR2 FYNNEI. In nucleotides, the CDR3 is TGTGCCAGCAGTGAAGAACAGCCTAATAGCAATCAGCCCCAGCATTTT. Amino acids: CASSEEQPNSNQPQHF. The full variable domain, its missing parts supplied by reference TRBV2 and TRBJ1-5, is EPEVTQTPSHQVTQMGQEVILRCVPISNHLYFYWYRQILGQKVEFLVSFYNNEISEKSEIFDDQFSVERPDGSNFTLKIRSTKLEDSAMYFCASSEEQPNSNQPQHFGDGTRLSIL.

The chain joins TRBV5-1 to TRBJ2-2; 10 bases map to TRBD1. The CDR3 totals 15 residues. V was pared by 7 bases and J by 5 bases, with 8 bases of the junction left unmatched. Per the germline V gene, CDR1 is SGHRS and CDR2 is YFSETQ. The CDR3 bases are TGCGCCAGCCACGGCGGGACAGGGGAAACCGGGGAGCTGTTTTTT. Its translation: CASHGGTGETGELFF.

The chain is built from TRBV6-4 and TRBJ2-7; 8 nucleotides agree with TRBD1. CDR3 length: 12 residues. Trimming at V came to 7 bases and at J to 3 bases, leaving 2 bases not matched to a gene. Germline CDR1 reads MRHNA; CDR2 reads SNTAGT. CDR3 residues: CASKDRDYEQYF. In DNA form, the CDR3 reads TGTGCCAGCAAGGACAGGGACTACGAGCAGTACTTC.

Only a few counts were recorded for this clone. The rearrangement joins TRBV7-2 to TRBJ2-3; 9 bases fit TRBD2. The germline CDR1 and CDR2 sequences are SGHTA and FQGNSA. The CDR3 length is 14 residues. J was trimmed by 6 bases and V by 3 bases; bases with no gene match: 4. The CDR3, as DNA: TGTGCCAGCAGCTTCGGACTAGCGTCGGATACGCAGTATTTT. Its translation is CASSFGLASDTQYF.

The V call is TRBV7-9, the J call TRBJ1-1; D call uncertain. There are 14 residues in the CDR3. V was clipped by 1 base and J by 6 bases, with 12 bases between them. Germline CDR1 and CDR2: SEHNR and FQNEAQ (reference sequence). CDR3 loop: CASSLGSSVAEAFF. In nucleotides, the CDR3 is TGTGCCAGCAGCTTAGGATCCAGCGTTGCTGAAGCTTTCTTT.

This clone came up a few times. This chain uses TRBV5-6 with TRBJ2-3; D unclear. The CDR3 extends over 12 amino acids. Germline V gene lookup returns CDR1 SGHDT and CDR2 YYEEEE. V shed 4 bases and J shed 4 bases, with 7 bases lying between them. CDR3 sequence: CASSLSADTQYF. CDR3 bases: TGTGCCAGCAGCCTTTCTGCAGATACGCAGTATTTT.

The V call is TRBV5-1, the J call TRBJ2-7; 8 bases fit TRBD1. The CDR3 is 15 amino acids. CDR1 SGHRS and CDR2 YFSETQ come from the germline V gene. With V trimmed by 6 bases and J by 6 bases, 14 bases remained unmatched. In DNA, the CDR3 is TGCGCCAGCACCTCGACAGGGGCCCAAATAAGCGAGCAGTACTTC. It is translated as CASTSTGAQISEQYF.

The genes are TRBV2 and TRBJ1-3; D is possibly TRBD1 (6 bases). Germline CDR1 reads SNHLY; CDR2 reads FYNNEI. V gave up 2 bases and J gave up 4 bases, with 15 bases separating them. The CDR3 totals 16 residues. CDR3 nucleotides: TGTGCCAGCAGTGAATTGGGGATGGGGGCCGGAAACACCATATATTTT. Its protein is CASSELGMGAGNTIYF. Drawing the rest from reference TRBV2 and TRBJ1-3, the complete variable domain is EPEVTQTPSHQVTQMGQEVILRCVPISNHLYFYWYRQILGQKVEFLVSFYNNEISEKSEIFDDQFSVERPDGSNFTLKIRSTKLEDSAMYFCASSELGMGAGNTIYFGEGSWLTVV.

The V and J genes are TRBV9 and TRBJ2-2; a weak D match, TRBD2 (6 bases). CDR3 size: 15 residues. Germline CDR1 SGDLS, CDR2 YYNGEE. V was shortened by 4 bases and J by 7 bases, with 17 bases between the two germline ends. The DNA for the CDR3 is TGTGCCAGCAGCCCGATACGGGAGTTAGTCGGGGAGCTGTTTTTT. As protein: CASSPIRELVGELFF.

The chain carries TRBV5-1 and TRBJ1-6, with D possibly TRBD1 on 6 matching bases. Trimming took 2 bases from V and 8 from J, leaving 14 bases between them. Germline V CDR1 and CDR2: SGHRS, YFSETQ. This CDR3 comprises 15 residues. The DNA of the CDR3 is TGCGCCAGCAGCTTAGACGACAGGTGGGATTCACCCCTCCACTTT. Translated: CASSLDDRWDSPLHF.

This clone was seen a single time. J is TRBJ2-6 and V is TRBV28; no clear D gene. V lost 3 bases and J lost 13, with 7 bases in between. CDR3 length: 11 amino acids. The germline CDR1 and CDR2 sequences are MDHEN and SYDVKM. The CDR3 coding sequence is TGTGCCAGCAGTTTTGAGTATGTCCTGACTTTC. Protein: CASSFEYVLTF.

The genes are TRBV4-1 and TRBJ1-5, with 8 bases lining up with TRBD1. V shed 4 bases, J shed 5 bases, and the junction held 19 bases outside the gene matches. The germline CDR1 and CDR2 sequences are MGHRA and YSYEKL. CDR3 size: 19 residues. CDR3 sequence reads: CASSPRAAQGARRDQPQHF. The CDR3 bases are TGCGCCAGCAGCCCACGAGCCGCCCAGGGGGCGCGAAGGGATCAGCCCCAGCATTTT.

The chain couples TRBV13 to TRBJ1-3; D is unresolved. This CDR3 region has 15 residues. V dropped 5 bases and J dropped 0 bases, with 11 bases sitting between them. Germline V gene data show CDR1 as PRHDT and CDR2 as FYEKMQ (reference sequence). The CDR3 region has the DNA TGTGCCAGCAGCCCCATAACGAGCTCTGGAAACACCATATATTTT. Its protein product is CASSPITSSGNTIYF.

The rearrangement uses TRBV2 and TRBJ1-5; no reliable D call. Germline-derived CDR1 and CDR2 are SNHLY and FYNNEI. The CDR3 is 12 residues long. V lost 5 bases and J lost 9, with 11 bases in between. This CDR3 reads CASSLQVRPQHF. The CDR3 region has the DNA TGTGCCAGCAGTCTCCAAGTTAGGCCCCAGCATTTT.

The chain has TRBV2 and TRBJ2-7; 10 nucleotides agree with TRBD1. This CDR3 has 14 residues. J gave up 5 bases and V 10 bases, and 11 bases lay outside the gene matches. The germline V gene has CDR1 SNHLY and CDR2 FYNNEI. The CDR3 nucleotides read TGTGCCATGTCCATACCGGGACAGGGGCACGAGCAGTACTTC. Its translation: CAMSIPGQGHEQYF.

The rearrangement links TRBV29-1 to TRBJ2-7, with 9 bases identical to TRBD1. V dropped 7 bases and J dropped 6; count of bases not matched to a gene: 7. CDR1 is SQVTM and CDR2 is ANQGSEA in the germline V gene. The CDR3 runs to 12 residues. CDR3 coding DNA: TGCAGCGCGGCGGACAGGGGTATCGAGCAGTACTTC. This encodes CSAADRGIEQYF.

The CDR3 coding sequence is TGTGCCAGCAGCGTCGGACTAGCGGGAGTCATTGATGAGCAGTTCTTC. This gives the protein CASSVGLAGVIDEQFF. This chain joins TRBV9 and TRBJ2-1; 13 bases align to TRBD2. Germline values: CDR1 SGDLS, CDR2 YYNGEE. The CDR3 is 16 amino acids. V lost 2 bases and J lost 8; bases outside the gene matches: 7.

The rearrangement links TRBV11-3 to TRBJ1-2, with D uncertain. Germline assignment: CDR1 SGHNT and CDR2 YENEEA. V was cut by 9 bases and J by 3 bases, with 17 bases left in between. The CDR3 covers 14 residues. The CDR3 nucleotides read TGTGCCAGGACTCTACCGGGATCTTACTATGGCTACACCTTC. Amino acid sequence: CARTLPGSYYGYTF.

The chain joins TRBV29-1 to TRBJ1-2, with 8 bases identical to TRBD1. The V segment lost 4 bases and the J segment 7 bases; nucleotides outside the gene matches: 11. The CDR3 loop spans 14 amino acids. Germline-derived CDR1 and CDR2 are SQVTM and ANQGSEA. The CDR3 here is CSVGSQGVTVGYTF. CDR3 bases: TGCAGCGTTGGGTCACAGGGGGTAACGGTTGGCTACACCTTC.

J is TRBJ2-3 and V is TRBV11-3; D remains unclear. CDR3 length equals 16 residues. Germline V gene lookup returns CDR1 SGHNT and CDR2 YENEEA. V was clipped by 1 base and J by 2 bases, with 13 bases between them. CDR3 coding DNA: TGTGCCAGCAGCTTAGTGGCGACACGGTACACAGATACGCAGTATTTT. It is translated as CASSLVATRYTDTQYF.

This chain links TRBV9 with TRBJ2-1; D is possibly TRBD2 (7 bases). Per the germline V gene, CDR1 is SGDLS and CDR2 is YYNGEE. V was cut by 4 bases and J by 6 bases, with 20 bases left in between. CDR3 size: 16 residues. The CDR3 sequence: CASSRLGGRSLNEQFF. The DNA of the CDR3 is TGTGCCAGCAGCCGATTGGGGGGGCGCTCGCTCAATGAGCAGTTCTTC.

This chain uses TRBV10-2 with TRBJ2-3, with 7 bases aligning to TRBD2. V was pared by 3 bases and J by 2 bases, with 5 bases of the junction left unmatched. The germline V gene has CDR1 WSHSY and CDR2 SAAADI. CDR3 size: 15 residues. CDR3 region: CASSDVAGVTDTQYF. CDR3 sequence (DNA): TGCGCCAGCAGTGACGTCGCGGGGGTCACAGATACGCAGTATTTT.